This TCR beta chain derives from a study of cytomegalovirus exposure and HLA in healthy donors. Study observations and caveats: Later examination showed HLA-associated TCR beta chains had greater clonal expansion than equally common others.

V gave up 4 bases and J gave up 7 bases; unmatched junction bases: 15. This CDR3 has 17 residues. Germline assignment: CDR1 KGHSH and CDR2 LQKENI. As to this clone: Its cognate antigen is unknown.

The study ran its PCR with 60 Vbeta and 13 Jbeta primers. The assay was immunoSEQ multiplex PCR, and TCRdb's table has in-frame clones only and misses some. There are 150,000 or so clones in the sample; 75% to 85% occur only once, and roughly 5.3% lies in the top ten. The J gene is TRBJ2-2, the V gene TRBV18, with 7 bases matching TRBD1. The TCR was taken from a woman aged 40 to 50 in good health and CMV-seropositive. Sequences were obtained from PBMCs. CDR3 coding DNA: TGTGCCAGCTCACGACTTGTCGGGACAGAGCTTAACGGGGAGCTGTTTTTT. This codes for CASSRLVGTELNGELFF.